This entry lists 24 T cell receptor beta chains sequenced from one sample in a study of Graves' ophthalmopathy and Graves' hyperthyroidism. Beta-chain TCR CDR3 regions were amplified from RNA transcripts. Investigators did first-round RT-PCR with HTBI primers, then second-round multiplex PCR. TCRdb redid the calling of the multiplex PCR reads with MiXCR, one entry per CDR3 protein. Here the sample spans around 1,000,000 distinct CDR3 sequences, less than 45% being singletons. Sequenced input: peripheral blood or thyroid tissue (not recorded which). These receptors were obtained from an adult man with Graves' hyperthyroidism.

This clonotype was picked up a small number of times. The chain uses TRBV9 and TRBJ2-2, with D perhaps assigned TRBD1 or TRBD2 (6 bases each). CDR3 length equals 16 residues. The ends were cut back, 0 bases at V and 4 bases at J, with 13 bases in the middle. CDR1 is SGDLS, CDR2 YYNGEE, per germline. The CDR3 DNA reads as TGTGCCAGCAGCGTAGCGGAAGGGGGGATCACCGGGGAGCTGTTTTTT. This gives the protein CASSVAEGGITGELFF.

The chain links TRBV15 to TRBJ2-7, with D possibly matching TRBD1 (6 bases). Germline assignment: CDR1 LNHNV and CDR2 YYDKDF (reference sequence). This CDR3 has 12 amino acids. Trimming took 5 bases from V and 3 from J, leaving 8 bases between them. CDR3 loop: CATSGGHYEQYF. The CDR3 nucleotides are TGTGCCACCAGCGGGGGACACTACGAGCAGTACTTC.

This clonotype was counted at least ten times. The chain employs TRBV7-2 and TRBJ2-6, with D unclear. V lost 4 bases and J 2 bases, leaving 9 bases between the germline ends. The CDR3 extends over 15 amino acids. Germline V gene sequence: CDR1 SGHTA, CDR2 FQGNSA. The CDR3 reads CASSSYEPGANVLTF. In nucleotides, the CDR3 is TGTGCCAGCAGCTCGTACGAGCCTGGGGCCAACGTCCTGACTTTC.

With regard to this clonotype: With a much larger clone just one base away, this may be a read error. The rearrangement links TRBV6-1 to TRBJ1-6; D uncertain. The germline CDR1 and CDR2 sequences are MNHNS and SASEGT. Trimming removed 0 bases from V and 7 bases from J, with 10 bases in between. The CDR3 has 15 residues. The CDR3 reads CASSEAPATNSPLHF. The CDR3 DNA reads TGTGCCAGCAGTGAAGCCCCAGCCACCAATTCACCCCTCCACTTT.

This clonotype was found many times. Relative to the germline gene, one junction end is altered; a read error may explain this. This chain links TRBV12-3 or TRBV12-4 with TRBJ1-5, with TRBD1 as a possible D gene (6 bases). The CDR3 runs 12 residues. The CDR3 DNA sequence: TGTGCCAGCAGCTTAGGGGGTCAGCCCCAGCATTTT. Protein sequence: CASSLGGQPQHF.

CDR3 residues: CAVPGDQYF. The CDR3 nucleotides read TGTGCCGTCCCAGGGGACCAGTACTTC. This chain connects TRBV2 to TRBJ2-5; weak D call: TRBD1 (6 bases). CDR3 length: 9 residues. Germline values: CDR1 SNHLY, CDR2 FYNNEI. V was trimmed by 11 bases and J by 10 bases, leaving 11 bases between them.

The chain has TRBV9 and TRBJ1-5; D remains unclear. The length of the CDR3 is 13 residues. V was shortened by 0 bases and J by 11 bases, with 12 bases between the two germline ends. Germline V lookup: CDR1 SGDLS, CDR2 YYNGEE. The CDR3 loop reads CASSVGAKETQHF. CDR3 nucleotides: TGTGCCAGCAGCGTAGGGGCTAAAGAGACCCAGCATTTT.

This clonotype was counted many times. The V gene is TRBV29-1, the J gene TRBJ1-1; the D gene is possibly TRBD1 (6 bases). V lost 6 bases, J lost 1 base, and 12 bases lay in between. This CDR3 is built from 13 residues. Germline CDR1 is SQVTM and CDR2 is ANQGSEA. The CDR3 is CSVRQVTNTEAFF. The CDR3 DNA reads TGCAGCGTCCGACAGGTTACGAACACTGAAGCTTTCTTT.

The chain is built from TRBV7-9 and TRBJ1-1; D unclear. The CDR3 is 12 residues long. Germline V gives CDR1 SEHNR, CDR2 FQNEAQ (reference sequence). The V end was cut by 0 bases, the J end by 7 bases, with 6 bases between. DNA for the CDR3: TGTGCCAGCAGCTTAGCGACGGATGAAGCTTTCTTT. As protein: CASSLATDEAFF. The full variable domain, in which reference TRBV7-9 and TRBJ1-1 provide the parts outside the CDR3, is DTGVSQNPRHKITKRGQNVTFRCDPISEHNRLYWYRQTLGQGPEFLTYFQNEAQLEKSRLLSDRFSAERPKGSFSTLEIQRTEQGDSAMYLCASSLATDEAFFGQGTRLTVV.

This clonotype was counted at least ten times. This sequence joins TRBV11-2 and TRBJ1-1; D is possibly TRBD1 (5 bases). V lost 4 bases and J 0 bases, leaving 18 bases between the germline ends. The CDR3 covers 17 residues. The germline CDR1 and CDR2 sequences are SGHAT and FQNNGV. CDR3 sequence: CASSSGTTFTLNTEAFF. Here the CDR3 DNA reads TGTGCCAGCAGCTCAGGGACCACGTTTACATTGAACACTGAAGCTTTCTTT.

This clonotype came up many times. The chain's CDR3 is CASSYSGGKETQYF. In DNA form, the CDR3 reads TGTGCCAGCAGCTATTCCGGGGGTAAAGAGACCCAGTACTTC. The chain links TRBV7-3 to TRBJ2-5; possibly TRBD2 for D (6 bases). The CDR3 extends over 14 amino acids. Per germline, CDR1 SGHTA and CDR2 FQGTGA. The V and J ends lost 4 bases and 3 bases respectively, with 12 bases between them.

This clonotype was detected ten times or more. The V and J genes are TRBV27 and TRBJ2-7; D remains ambiguous. CDR3 size: 14 residues. V lost 3 bases to trimming and J lost 3 bases, with 12 bases between them. Germline CDR1 reads MNHEY; CDR2 reads SMNVEV (reference sequence). CDR3 loop: CASSFSGGSYEQYF. As DNA, the CDR3 is TGTGCCAGCAGTTTCAGTGGTGGCAGCTACGAGCAGTACTTC.

This clonotype was recorded at least ten times. This chain joins TRBV19 and TRBJ1-1; a possible D gene is TRBD1 (5 bases). There are 14 residues in the CDR3. V shed 4 bases and J shed 4 bases, with 13 bases lying between them. Germline V gives CDR1 LNHDA, CDR2 SQIVND (reference sequence). The CDR3 sequence: CASSKGRDVTEAFF. As DNA, the CDR3 is TGTGCCAGTAGTAAGGGGCGGGATGTCACTGAAGCTTTCTTT.

The V gene is TRBV4-2, the J gene TRBJ1-5; D unclear. The CDR3 has 16 residues. V gave up 0 bases and J gave up 10 bases, with 19 bases separating them. CDR1 and CDR2 (germline): LGHNA, YNFKEQ. CDR3 coding DNA: TGTGCCAGCAGCCAAGAGGCCGTGGGTCCCCGTAGTCCCCAGCATTTT. Residues: CASSQEAVGPRSPQHF.

The count of this clonotype is one. This sequence joins TRBV9 and TRBJ2-5; D is perhaps TRBD1 (6 bases). The CDR3 spans 18 residues. Germline-derived CDR1 and CDR2 are SGDLS and YYNGEE. The V gene lost 0 bases and the J gene lost 3 bases, with 21 bases spanning the gap. The CDR3 here is CASSVGGHGANTEETQYF. DNA for the CDR3: TGTGCCAGCAGCGTAGGGGGACACGGGGCGAACACTGAAGAGACCCAGTACTTC. Based on the CDR3 plus reference TRBV9 and TRBJ2-5, the full variable domain is DSGVTQTPKHLITATGQRVTLRCSPRSGDLSVYWYQQSLDQGLQFLIQYYNGEERAKGNILERFSAQQFPDLHSELNLSSLELGDSALYFCASSVGGHGANTEETQYFGPGTRLLVL.

In this sample, this clonotype turned up a few times. This chain uses TRBV6-5 with TRBJ2-7, with D possibly being TRBD1 (7 bases). V shed 6 bases and J shed 0 bases, with 15 bases lying between them. From germline, CDR1 is MNHEY and CDR2 SVGAGI. The CDR3 runs to 15 residues. The CDR3 nucleotides are TGTGCCAGCAGGGGAAACAGGGGAGGCTCCTACGAGCAGTACTTC. Protein: CASRGNRGGSYEQYF.

The chain links TRBV12-3 or TRBV12-4 to TRBJ2-2; the D gene is possibly TRBD1 (6 bases). This CDR3 has 14 residues. V lost 8 bases and J lost 4, with 14 bases in between. CDR3 protein: CASLRDIITGELFF. The CDR3 DNA is TGTGCCAGCCTTCGGGACATTATCACCGGGGAGCTGTTTTTT.

This clonotype appeared a single time. A much larger clone differs from this one at a single base, so this may be a read error. This chain links TRBV11-1 with TRBJ2-7; D is unresolved. This CDR3 is 15 amino acids long. V was pared by 5 bases and J by 1 base, with 15 bases between. Germline-derived CDR1 and CDR2 are SGHAT and FQDESV (reference sequence). CDR3 bases: TGTGCCAGCAGCAAGGGTCTCGGCAGTTCCTACGAGCAGTACTTC. As protein: CASSKGLGSSYEQYF.

This clonotype has a single count. The chain has TRBV11-2 and TRBJ2-6, with 9 bases identical to TRBD1. With V trimmed by 4 bases and J by 0 bases, 7 bases remained unmatched. This CDR3 contains 18 residues. The germline CDR1 and CDR2 sequences are SGHAT and FQNNGV. Here the CDR3 DNA reads TGTGCCAGCAGCTCGCCCGGGACAGGGCCCTCTGGGGCCAACGTCCTGACTTTC. Amino acid sequence: CASSSPGTGPSGANVLTF. Looking up the rest from reference TRBV11-2 and TRBJ2-6 gives the full variable domain: EAGVAQSPRYKIIEKRQSVAFWCNPISGHATLYWYQQILGQGPKLLIQFQNNGVVDDSQLPKDRFSAERLKGVDSTLKIQPAKLEDSAVYLCASSSPGTGPSGANVLTFGAGSRLTVL.

This chain links TRBV12-3 or TRBV12-4 with TRBJ2-2; TRBD2 aligns across 8 bases. After removal of 6 bases from V and 3 bases from J, the junction contained 12 bases not matched to a gene. The CDR3 has 17 residues. CDR3 loop: CASRPPPVAGYTGELFF. The CDR3, as DNA: TGTGCCAGCAGACCCCCTCCCGTAGCGGGGTACACCGGGGAGCTGTTTTTT.

There are many counts of this clonotype. The J gene is TRBJ2-2, the V gene TRBV7-9; D is perhaps TRBD1 (6 bases). The V end lost 6 bases, the J end lost 0 bases, and 11 bases lay between the germline ends. The germline V gene has CDR1 SEHNR and CDR2 FQNEAQ (reference sequence). The CDR3 runs 15 residues. The CDR3: CASRGHNANTGELFF. CDR3 DNA sequence: TGTGCCAGCAGGGGACACAACGCGAACACCGGGGAGCTGTTTTTT. Using reference TRBV7-9 and TRBJ2-2 for the parts outside the CDR3, the full variable domain is DTGVSQNPRHKITKRGQNVTFRCDPISEHNRLYWYRQTLGQGPEFLTYFQNEAQLEKSRLLSDRFSAERPKGSFSTLEIQRTEQGDSAMYLCASRGHNANTGELFFGEGSRLTVL.

This clonotype has ten or more counts. This chain connects TRBV4-3 to TRBJ2-5; 8 nucleotides agree with TRBD2. The CDR3 length is 16 residues. From germline, CDR1 is LGHNA and CDR2 YSLEER. V shed 0 bases and J 2 bases; nucleotides not matched to a gene: 5. CDR3 nucleotides: TGCGCCAGCAGCCAAGATCAGACTAGCGAGCAAGAGACCCAGTACTTC. It yields the protein CASSQDQTSEQETQYF.

This clonotype was counted a few times. The chain carries TRBV6-1 and TRBJ2-2; D not resolved. Germline CDR1 reads MNHNS; CDR2 reads SASEGT. The V end lost 4 bases, the J end lost 4 bases, and 10 bases lay between the germline ends. The CDR3 totals 14 residues. For the CDR3, the DNA is TGTGCCAGCAGTGCCACCGTGGGCACCGGGGAGCTGTTTTTT. Residues: CASSATVGTGELFF.

Details on this clonotype: This sequence may be a read error, since a much larger clone differs from it by one base. The conserved phenylalanine or tryptophan is not found at the CDR3 terminus, so this likely reflects a read error. The chain joins TRBV9 to TRBJ2-2; unclear D gene. Per germline, CDR1 SGDLS and CDR2 YYNGEE. This CDR3 is built from 11 residues. V was trimmed by 5 bases and J by 8 bases, leaving 7 bases between them. CDR3 nucleotide sequence: TGTGCCAGCAGTCGCGTTGGGGAGCTGTTTCTT. Its protein is CASSRVGELFL.